One and the same sample provided the 3 T cell receptor beta chains below, sequenced in a study of T cell changes during pregnancy in multiple sclerosis. Assay: immunoSEQ multiplex PCR; the TCRdb copy retains only in-frame clones and omits some. This table holds under 30,000 clones, 93% found once. Sequencing used CD4+ T cells from peripheral blood mononuclear cells, obtained after pregnancy. These receptors all come from a female donor with multiple sclerosis, enrolled in a pregnancy study.

The chain combines TRBV6-4 with TRBJ1-2, with no clear D. The V end was cut by 11 bases, the J end by 8 bases, with 27 bases between. Germline-derived CDR1 and CDR2 are MRHNA and SNTAGT. The CDR3 length is 15 residues. The CDR3 sequence: CAGRGQEAPGWGYTF. The CDR3 region has the DNA TGTGCCGGACGCGGCCAGGAGGCTCCCGGGTGGGGCTACACCTTC.

The CDR3 is CASSQRTNTGELFF. The CDR3 DNA reads as TGCGCCAGCAGTCAGAGGACGAACACCGGGGAGCTGTTTTTT. This chain uses TRBV10-1 with TRBJ2-2, with D unresolved. Germline V gives CDR1 WNHNN, CDR2 SYGVQD (reference sequence). Trimming removed 5 bases from V and 0 bases from J, with 7 bases in between. The CDR3 loop spans 14 amino acids.

The V and J genes are TRBV6-6 and TRBJ1-2, with 10 bases fitting TRBD1. Per the germline V gene, CDR1 is MNHNY and CDR2 is SVGAGI (reference sequence). The CDR3 runs 14 residues. J was trimmed by 10 bases and V by 6 bases; bases with no gene match: 11. This CDR3 reads CASRFRQGASYYTF. The CDR3 DNA follows: TGTGCCAGCAGATTCCGACAGGGGGCGTCGTACTACACCTTC.